The TCR beta chain described here comes from a study of shared clonotypes between healthy human individuals (dated by TCRdb to the early 2020s). For the study in its entirety: The cohort included a few men and two women between 18 and 49 years of age. For each donor, CD4 naive and CD4 memory were each run on three plates, CD8 naive on two plates, and CD8 memory on one plate. Different laboratories and diverse techniques were used to prepare libraries and sequence TCR repertoires, to increase sequencing depth and limit assay-specific biases. Leukapheresis yielded between about 0.85 and 10 billion PBMCs per donor. To estimate repertoire size and how much clonotype sharing occurs between individuals, the study deeply sequenced the blood TCR repertoires of roughly 5 healthy adults. Beyond this particular receptor, the publication reports: Pairwise subsampling indicated that sequencing depth was expected to affect the degree of clonotype sharing among donors. Even with the large sequencing depth, rarefaction of the sorted-subset datasets indicated that sequencing was incomplete. The genetic and exposure-history diversity represented was limited by the small number of donors. Higher generation probabilities were observed for clonotypes shared by all four sorted-subset donors than for non-shared clonotypes. Sampling was restricted to blood, and TCR repertoires in tissue are likely to differ from TCR repertoires in blood. When a few donors were compared, the shared fraction of clonotypes was around 4.6% for naive CD4, approximately 3.3% for naive CD8, more than 2% for memory CD4, and 0.35% to 0.4% for memory CD8. Estimated clonotype richness was generally larger for naive than for memory subsets.

CD8 naive samples were CD45RO-negative cells positively selected for CCR7, giving a CD45RA+CCR7+ population that excluded TemRA cells. Donors were healthy HIV-negative adults with no recently reported acute infections or vaccinations. Every donor was a Caucasian adult residing in Nashville, Tennessee, USA. Blood was collected by leukapheresis, and PBMCs were isolated by Ficoll-Histopaque density gradient centrifugation and then cryopreserved in liquid nitrogen vapor phase. Purity and quantity of every magnetically sorted T cell population were checked by analytical flow cytometry. Each sorted fraction had its genomic DNA isolated and then quantified by UV absorbance on a Nanodrop 2000c. At the junction V is shortened by 4 bases and J by 2 bases; bases outside the gene matches: 9. The CDR3 sequence holds 15 residues, the cysteine and phenylalanine included. CDR3 DNA only is kept here, 45 bases in frame from base 1. The germline V gene encodes CDR1 SGHDT and CDR2 YYEEEE.

Using the deep immunoSEQ assay, TCR CDR3 regions were amplified from genomic DNA by multiplex PCR. For each cell subset, the extracted genomic DNA was distributed evenly across all wells of several immunoSEQ 96-well plates, and each plate served as one replicate. For sorted subsets, 150 to 250 ng of genomic DNA, equivalent to some 30,000 T cell genomes, went into each replicate PCR. The purified libraries were quantified using a Qubit 3.0 fluorometer, sized with a Bioanalyzer 2100, and then quantified again using the KAPA Library Quantification kit. Every immunoSEQ 96-well plate was sequenced on a dedicated single-read 150-cycle Illumina NextSeq 550 flow cell. From the authors' description of their analysis: Because the immunoSEQ output held only junctional sequences and lacked quality scores, the filtering could not match the filtering applied to full-length reads. To assign V/J genes and CDR3, sequences were annotated against IMGT germline references using PyIR, a Python wrapper for IgBLAST v1.9. Reads were removed for weak V/J assignments (E-value above 1e-6), missing CDR3, stop codons, out-of-frame junctions, or ambiguous translated residues. V3J clonotypes were defined as sequences sharing the same inferred V gene, J gene, and CDR3 amino acid sequence. Percentage overlap between repertoires was computed as shared unique clonotypes divided by the size of the smaller repertoire. Three approaches were used to assess repertoire richness: RTK rarefaction, the Chao1 estimator, and Recon v2.1 estimates of unobserved clonotypes. For all TCRbeta clonotypes obtained by the gDNA method from a few donors, generation probabilities were computed with OLGA. TCRdb took this table from immuneACCESS and kept in-frame rearrangements with V and J called. Such tables lack part of the clones; where checked against another copy, unresolved V genes explain under half of the gap, and the rest is unexplained. The V and J calls and the clone size are those of that table, but D and trimming were determined from the DNA. The sample table holds about 680,000 clones, of which about 90% were seen once. About 24% of the sample is held by the ten biggest clonotypes.

Note on this clone: No cognate antigen has been identified for it. Per-nucleotide qualities are absent, and no much larger clonotype sits a single base away.

Input material: naive CD8+ T cells sorted from blood. The cell subset or site label here, explained by the study, means: CD45RA+CCR7+. The chain is encoded by TRBV5-6 joined to TRBJ2-7; 7 middle bases align to TRBD2. This clonotype originated in a young man in good health. The CDR3 here reads CASSPLASGTYEQYF. The DNA sequence reads TGTGCCAGCAGCCCCCTTGCTAGCGGAACCTACGAGCAGTACTTC.